This TCR beta chain was captured by sequencing in a study of CD8+CD57+ T cells in acquired aplastic anemia. Study summary: Sorted cells (CD4+ and CD8+) yielded DNA amounts that averaged approximately 2.9 ug. Read counts for CD4+ cells (from healthy donors) averaged about 10.8 million.

General observations from the study: About 29 sequences, all CD8+ CDR3, were shared between patients and controls. Controls did not differ significantly from patients in CD8+ Simpson's diversity.

This clonotype was observed a handful of times. Its target is not known. This may arise from a read error, as a much more abundant clone is one base away. Genomic DNA acted as the template from which TCR beta VDJ combination and CDR3 sequence profiling were carried out. TCRdb independently ran MiXCR on the reads; one entry per CDR3 protein. This sample has hundreds of thousands of distinct CDR3 sequences, with around 68% found just once. Between the trimmed V and J ends, which lost 5 bases and 8 bases, there was a span of 15 bases. This CDR3 comprises 13 residues. CDR1 and CDR2 from the germline V gene are MRHNA and SNTAGT.

Sequenced sample: sorted CD4+, CD8+, or CD8+CD57+ T cells (not recorded which) from PBMCs. The source is a human donor in good health, serving as a control. J is TRBJ1-2 and V is TRBV6-4; D is possibly TRBD1 (5 bases). The CDR3 reads CASSLRATLGYTF. CDR3 DNA: TGTGCCAGCAGTCTCAGGGCGACCTTAGGCTACACCTTC.